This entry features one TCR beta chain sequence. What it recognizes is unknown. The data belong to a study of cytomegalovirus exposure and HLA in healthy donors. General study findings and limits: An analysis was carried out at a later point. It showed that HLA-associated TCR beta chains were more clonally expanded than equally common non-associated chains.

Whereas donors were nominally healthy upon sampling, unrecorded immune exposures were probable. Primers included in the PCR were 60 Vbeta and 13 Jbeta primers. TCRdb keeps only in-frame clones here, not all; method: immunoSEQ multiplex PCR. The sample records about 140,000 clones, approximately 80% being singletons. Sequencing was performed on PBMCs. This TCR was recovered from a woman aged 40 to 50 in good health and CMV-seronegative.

This CDR3 is CASTKGRSPRGYTF. The CDR3 DNA reads TGTGCCAGCACCAAAGGCCGTAGTCCTAGGGGCTACACCTTC. The genes are TRBV28 and TRBJ1-2; D gene uncertain. The CDR3 length is 14 residues. Trimming removed 7 bases from V and 8 bases from J, with 20 bases in between. Looked up from germline, CDR1 is MDHEN and CDR2 is SYDVKM.